The source of this T cell receptor (beta chain) is a study of shared clonotypes between healthy human individuals. Only in-frame clones appear in the TCRdb table, and some are missing; sequencing was by immunoSEQ multiplex PCR. The sample contains approximately 500,000 clones, about 84% of which appear only once. Germline V CDR1 and CDR2: SGHRS, YFSETQ. Trimming shortened V by 3 bases and J by 4 bases, and 13 bases separated the two germline ends. The CDR3 spans 15 residues. The sequence was collected from a woman in her 40s in good health. Some clones in this sample may be carry-over from other donors' samples. The material sequenced was PBMCs. The genes are TRBV5-1 and TRBJ1-4, with unresolved D. The chain's CDR3 is CASSSGVNFNEKLFF. The CDR3 nucleotides are TGCGCCAGCAGCTCCGGGGTGAACTTTAATGAAAAACTGTTTTTT. Complete variable domain (other parts from reference TRBV5-1 and TRBJ1-4): KAGVTQTPRYLIKTRGQQVTLSCSPISGHRSVSWYQQTPGQGLQFLFEYFSETQRNKGNFPGRFSGRQFSNSRSEMNVSTLELGDSALYLCASSSGVNFNEKLFFGSGTQLSVL.